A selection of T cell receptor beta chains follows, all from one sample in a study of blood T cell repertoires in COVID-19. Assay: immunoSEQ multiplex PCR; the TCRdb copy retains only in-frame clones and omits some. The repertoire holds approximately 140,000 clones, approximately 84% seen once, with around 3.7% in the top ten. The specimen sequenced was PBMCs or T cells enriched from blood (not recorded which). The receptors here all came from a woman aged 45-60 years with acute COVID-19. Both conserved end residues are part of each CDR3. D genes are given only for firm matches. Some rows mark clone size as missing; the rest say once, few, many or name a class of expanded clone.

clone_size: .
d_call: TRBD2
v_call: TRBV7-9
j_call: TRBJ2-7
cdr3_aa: CASSRAGGSSYEQYF
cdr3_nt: TGTGCCAGCAGTCGAGCGGGAGGGAGCTCCTACGAGCAGTACTTC

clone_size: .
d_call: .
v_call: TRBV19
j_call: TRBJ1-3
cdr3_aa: CASSQGFLDTIYF
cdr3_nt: TGTGCCAGTAGCCAGGGATTCTTGGACACCATATATTTT

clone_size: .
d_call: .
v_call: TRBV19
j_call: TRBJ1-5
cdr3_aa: CASSKSNTWGQNQPQHF
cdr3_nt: TGTGCCAGTAGTAAGTCGAATACGTGGGGCCAGAATCAGCCCCAGCATTTT

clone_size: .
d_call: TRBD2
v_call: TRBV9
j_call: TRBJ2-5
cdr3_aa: CASSVGGGRAAETQYF
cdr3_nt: TGTGCCAGCAGCGTAGGAGGCGGGAGGGCAGCCGAGACCCAGTACTTC

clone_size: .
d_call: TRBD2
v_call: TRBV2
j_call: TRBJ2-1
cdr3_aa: CASRNYRTSGKVGDEQFF
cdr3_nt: TGTGCCAGCAGGAACTATAGGACTAGCGGGAAGGTGGGGGATGAGCAGTTCTTC

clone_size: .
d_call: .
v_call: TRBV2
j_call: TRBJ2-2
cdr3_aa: CASSGAGAGTGELFF
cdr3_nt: TGTGCCAGCAGTGGCGCGGGGGCAGGGACCGGGGAGCTGTTTTTT

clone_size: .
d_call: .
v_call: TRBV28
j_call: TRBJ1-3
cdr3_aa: CASNLRRTYGNTIYF
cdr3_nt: TGTGCCAGCAATTTGAGGCGTACGTATGGAAACACCATATATTTT

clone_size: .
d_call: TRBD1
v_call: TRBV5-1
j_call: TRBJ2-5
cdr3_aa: CASSLGGQYREETQYF
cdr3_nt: TGCGCCAGCAGCTTGGGGGGACAGTACAGGGAAGAGACCCAGTACTTC

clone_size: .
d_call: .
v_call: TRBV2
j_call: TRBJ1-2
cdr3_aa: CASSLAFQKRGYTF
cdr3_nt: TGTGCCAGCAGTCTCGCCTTCCAAAAGCGAGGCTACACCTTC

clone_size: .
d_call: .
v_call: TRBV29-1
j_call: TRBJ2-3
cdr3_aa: CSLLRSTDTQYF
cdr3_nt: TGCAGCCTCTTGAGAAGCACAGATACGCAGTATTTT

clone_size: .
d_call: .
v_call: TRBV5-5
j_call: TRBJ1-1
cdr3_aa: CASSLWGGSTEAFF
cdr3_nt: TGTGCCAGCAGCCTGTGGGGGGGTAGCACTGAAGCTTTCTTT

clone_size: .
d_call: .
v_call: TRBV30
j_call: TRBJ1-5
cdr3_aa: CAWSVPGMGQPQHF
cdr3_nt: TGTGCCTGGAGTGTACCAGGGATGGGTCAGCCCCAGCATTTT

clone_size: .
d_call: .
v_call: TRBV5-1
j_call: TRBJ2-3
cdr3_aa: CASSNERTSKGDTQYF
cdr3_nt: TGCGCCAGCAGCAACGAACGGACCTCTAAGGGGGATACGCAGTATTTT

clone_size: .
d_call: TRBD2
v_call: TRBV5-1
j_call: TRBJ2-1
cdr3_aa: CASRRGVTGTSGRHGKDEQFF
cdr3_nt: TGCGCCAGCAGACGGGGGGTAACCGGGACTAGCGGGAGGCATGGGAAGGATGAGCAGTTCTTC

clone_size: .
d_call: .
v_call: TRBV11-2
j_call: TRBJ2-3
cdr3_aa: CASSSALRGTQYF
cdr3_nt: TGTGCCAGCAGCTCCGCCTTACGGGGTACGCAGTATTTT

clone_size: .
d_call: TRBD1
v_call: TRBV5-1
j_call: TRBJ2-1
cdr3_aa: CASSENRGGQFF
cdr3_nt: TGCGCCAGCAGCGAAAACAGGGGCGGGCAGTTCTTC

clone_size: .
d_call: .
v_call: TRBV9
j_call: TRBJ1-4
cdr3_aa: CASSVAGSGEKLFF
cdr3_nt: TGTGCCAGCAGCGTAGCAGGGTCGGGTGAAAAACTGTTTTTT

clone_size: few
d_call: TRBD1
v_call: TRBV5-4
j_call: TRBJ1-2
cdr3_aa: CASSLWGQGRGSGNYGYTF
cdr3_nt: TGTGCCAGCAGCTTGTGGGGACAGGGAAGAGGAAGTGGGAACTATGGCTACACCTTC

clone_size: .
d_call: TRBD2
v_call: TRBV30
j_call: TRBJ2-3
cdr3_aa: CAWRRGGPTDTQYF
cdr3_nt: TGTGCCTGGAGGCGGGGGGGCCCCACAGATACGCAGTATTTT

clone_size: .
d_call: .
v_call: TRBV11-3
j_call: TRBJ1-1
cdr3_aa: CASSLDGGKSAFF
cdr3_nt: TGTGCCAGCAGCTTAGATGGGGGGAAATCAGCTTTCTTT

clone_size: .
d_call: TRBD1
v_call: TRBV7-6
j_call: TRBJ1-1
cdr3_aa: CASSQTPDRGKVEAFF
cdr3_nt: TGTGCCAGCAGTCAAACCCCTGACAGGGGTAAAGTTGAAGCTTTCTTT

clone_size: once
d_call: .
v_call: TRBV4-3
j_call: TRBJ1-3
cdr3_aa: CASSQDVKGHGNTIYF
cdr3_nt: TGCGCCAGCAGCCAAGATGTAAAGGGGCATGGAAACACCATATATTTT

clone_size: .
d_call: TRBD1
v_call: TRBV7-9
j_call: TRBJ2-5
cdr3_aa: CASSSWTGVFSETQYF
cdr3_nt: TGTGCCAGCAGCTCATGGACAGGGGTATTTTCGGAGACCCAGTACTTC

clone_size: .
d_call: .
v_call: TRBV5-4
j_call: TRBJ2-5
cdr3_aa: CASSRLGGADQETQYF
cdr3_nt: TGTGCCAGCAGCCGACTAGGGGGGGCGGACCAAGAGACCCAGTACTTC

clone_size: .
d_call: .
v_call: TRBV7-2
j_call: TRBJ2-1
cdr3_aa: CASSLAGVSGNEQFF
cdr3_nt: TGTGCCAGCAGCTTAGCGGGAGTGTCGGGGAATGAGCAGTTCTTC

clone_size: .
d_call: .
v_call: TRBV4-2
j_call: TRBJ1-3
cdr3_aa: CASSQAKGPGNTIYF
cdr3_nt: TGTGCCAGCAGCCAAGCTAAGGGGCCGGGAAACACCATATATTTT

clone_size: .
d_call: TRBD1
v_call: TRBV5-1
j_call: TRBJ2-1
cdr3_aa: CASRRQGAVLLGKSSYNEQFF
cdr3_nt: TGCGCCAGCAGACGACAGGGGGCGGTTCTACTTGGGAAAAGCTCCTACAATGAGCAGTTCTTC

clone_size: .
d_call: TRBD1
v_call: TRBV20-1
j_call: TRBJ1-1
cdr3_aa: CSASTGVNTEAFF
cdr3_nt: TGCAGTGCTAGTACAGGGGTGAACACTGAAGCTTTCTTT

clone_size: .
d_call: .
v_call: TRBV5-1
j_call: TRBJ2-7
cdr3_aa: CASSYNPGGYEQYF
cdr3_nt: TGCGCCAGCAGCTACAATCCCGGGGGATACGAGCAGTACTTC

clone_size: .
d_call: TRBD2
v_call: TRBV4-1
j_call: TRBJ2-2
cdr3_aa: CASSQVVAGGGNTGELFF
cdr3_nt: TGCGCCAGCAGCCAAGTGGTAGCGGGGGGAGGGAACACCGGGGAGCTGTTTTTT

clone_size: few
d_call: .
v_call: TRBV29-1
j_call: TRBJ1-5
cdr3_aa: CSVEVQGGGGPQHF
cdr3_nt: TGCAGCGTTGAGGTACAGGGCGGTGGGGGGCCCCAGCATTTT

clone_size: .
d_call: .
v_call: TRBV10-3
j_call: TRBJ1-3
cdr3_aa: CAISEGQGMAGNTIYF
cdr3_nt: TGTGCCATCAGTGAGGGGCAGGGGATGGCTGGAAACACCATATATTTT

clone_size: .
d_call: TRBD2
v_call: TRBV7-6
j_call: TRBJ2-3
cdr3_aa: CASSLGGGGTDTQYF
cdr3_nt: TGTGCCAGCAGCTTAGGCGGGGGAGGGACAGATACGCAGTATTTT

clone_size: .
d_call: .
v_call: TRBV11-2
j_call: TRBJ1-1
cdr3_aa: CASSPRTGNTEAFF
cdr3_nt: TGTGCCAGCAGCCCCCGAACAGGGAACACTGAAGCTTTCTTT

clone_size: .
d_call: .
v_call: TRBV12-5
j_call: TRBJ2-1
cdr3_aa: CASGTSVGLNEQFF
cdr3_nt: TGTGCTAGTGGAACTAGTGTAGGGCTCAATGAGCAGTTCTTC

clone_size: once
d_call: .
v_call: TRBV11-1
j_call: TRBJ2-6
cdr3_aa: CASSSRLGGGANVLTF
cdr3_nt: TGTGCCAGCAGCTCCAGGCTGGGAGGTGGGGCCAACGTCCTGACTTTC

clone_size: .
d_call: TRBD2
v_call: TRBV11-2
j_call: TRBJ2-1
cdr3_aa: CASSFELAGGYNEQFF
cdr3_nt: TGTGCCAGCAGCTTTGAGTTAGCGGGAGGGTACAATGAGCAGTTCTTC

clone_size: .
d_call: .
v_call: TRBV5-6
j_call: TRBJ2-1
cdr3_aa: CASSLGGSSYNEQFF
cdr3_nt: TGTGCCAGCAGCTTGGGAGGGAGCTCCTACAATGAGCAGTTCTTC

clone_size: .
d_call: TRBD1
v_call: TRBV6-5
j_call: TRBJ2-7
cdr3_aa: CASSYGTGGSYEQYF
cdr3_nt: TGTGCCAGCAGTTACGGAACAGGGGGCTCCTACGAGCAGTACTTC

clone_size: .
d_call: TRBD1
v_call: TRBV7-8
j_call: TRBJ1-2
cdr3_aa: CASSLVQGNYGYTF
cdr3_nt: TGTGCCAGCAGCTTAGTACAGGGGAACTATGGCTACACCTTC

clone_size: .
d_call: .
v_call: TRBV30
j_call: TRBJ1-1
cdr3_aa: CASSVGAGGTEAFF
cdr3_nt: TGTGCCTCCTCCGTGGGGGCGGGAGGCACTGAAGCTTTCTTT

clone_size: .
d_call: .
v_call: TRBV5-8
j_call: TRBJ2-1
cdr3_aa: CASSSGSLGGDYNEQFF
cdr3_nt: TGTGCCAGCAGCTCAGGAAGCTTGGGCGGGGACTACAATGAGCAGTTCTTC